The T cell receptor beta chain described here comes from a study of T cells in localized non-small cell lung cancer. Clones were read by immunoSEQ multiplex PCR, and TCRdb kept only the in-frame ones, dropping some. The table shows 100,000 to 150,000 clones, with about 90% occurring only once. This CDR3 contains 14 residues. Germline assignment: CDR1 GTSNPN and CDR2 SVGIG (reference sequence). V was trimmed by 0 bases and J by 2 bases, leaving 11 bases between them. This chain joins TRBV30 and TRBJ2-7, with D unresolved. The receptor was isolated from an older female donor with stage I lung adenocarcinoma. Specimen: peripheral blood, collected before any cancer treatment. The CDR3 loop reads CAWSVLPPPYEQYF. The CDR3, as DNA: TGTGCCTGGAGTGTACTTCCACCCCCCTACGAGCAGTACTTC.